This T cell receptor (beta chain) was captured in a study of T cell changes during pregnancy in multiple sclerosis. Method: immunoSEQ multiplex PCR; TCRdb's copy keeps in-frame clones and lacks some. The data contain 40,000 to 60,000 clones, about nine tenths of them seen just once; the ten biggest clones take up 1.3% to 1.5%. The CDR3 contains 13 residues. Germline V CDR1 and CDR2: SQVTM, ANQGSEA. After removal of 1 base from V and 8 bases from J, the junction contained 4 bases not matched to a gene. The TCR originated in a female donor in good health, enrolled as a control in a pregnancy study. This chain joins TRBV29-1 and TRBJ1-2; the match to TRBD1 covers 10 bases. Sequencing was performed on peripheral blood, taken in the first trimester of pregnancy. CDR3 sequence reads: CSVEGQGASGYTF. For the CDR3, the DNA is TGCAGCGTTGAAGGACAGGGGGCCTCCGGCTACACCTTC.